This T cell receptor (beta chain) comes out of a study of immune heterogeneity within non-small cell lung tumors. Study results and limitations: Correlation analysis showed that local T-cell clonality was moderately but significantly associated with local tumor mutational burden (R about 0.3).

Bulk tumor genomic DNA, roughly 590 ng per sample, was used as template. Doctors removed several biopsies from each primary tumor during surgery, keeping them far apart. Patients went through curative surgery, and their non-small cell lung cancer was untreated and newly diagnosed. A multiplex PCR containing 32 V primers and 13 J primers was used to amplify TCR beta CDR3. TCRdb passed the multiplex PCR reads through MiXCR, listing each CDR3 protein once. This table holds about 23,000 distinct CDR3 sequences, 27% found once. This clonotype was picked up many times. The antigen is not known. CDR1 is MNHNS, CDR2 SASEGT, per germline. The CDR3 runs to 14 residues. The V and J ends lost 6 bases and 5 bases respectively, with 13 bases between them.

This TCR derives from a man aged 35-49 years with non-small cell lung cancer. Sequencing input: lung tumor tissue. The chain employs TRBV6-1 and TRBJ2-2; no firm D call. CDR3 sequence (DNA): TGTGCCAGCAGCCTTGACTTAGATACCGGGGAGCTGTTTTTT. The encoded protein is CASSLDLDTGELFF.